These 10 T cell receptor beta chains share one sample of origin, sequenced in a study of T cells in localized non-small cell lung cancer. Some clones are missing from TCRdb's copy, which holds only in-frame ones; the method was immunoSEQ multiplex PCR. Here the sample spans thousands of clones, about 24% being singletons. The starting material was normal lung tissue next to the tumor, obtained before any cancer treatment. The receptors here all came from a male donor older than 55 with stage I lung adenocarcinoma.

This clone was recorded a few times. The chain is built from TRBV11-3 and TRBJ1-4, with D perhaps matching TRBD1 (5 bases). The V gene lost 3 bases and the J gene lost 7 bases, with 15 bases spanning the gap. There are 15 residues in the CDR3. Germline-derived CDR1 and CDR2 are SGHNT and YENEEA. The CDR3 sequence: CASSLEAGRGEKLFF. CDR3 in DNA: TGTGCCAGCAGCTTGGAGGCAGGGAGGGGTGAAAAACTGTTTTTT.

V and J are TRBV5-1 and TRBJ2-7; 10 nucleotides line up with TRBD1. The length of the CDR3 is 15 residues. The germline V gene has CDR1 SGHRS and CDR2 YFSETQ. V shed 5 bases, J shed 4 bases, and the junction held 9 bases outside the gene matches. CDR3 sequence (DNA): TGCGCCAGCAGTCAGGGACAGGGGCGAGGGTACGAGCAGTACTTC. Translated, it gives CASSQGQGRGYEQYF.

This rearrangement joins TRBV12-5 to TRBJ2-7; possibly TRBD2 for D (6 bases). CDR1 and CDR2 from the germline V gene are LGHNT and FRNRAP. The CDR3 totals 11 residues. The chain's CDR3 is CASGWDYEQYF. DNA for the CDR3: TGTGCCAGCGGGTGGGACTACGAGCAGTACTTC.

This clone was detected a few times. CDR3: CASSYLHEAFF. In DNA form, the CDR3 reads TGTGCCAGCAGTTACCTCCATGAAGCTTTCTTT. V is TRBV6-7 and J is TRBJ1-1, with D unclear. TRBV6-7 is an open reading frame whose function is uncertain. The CDR3 sequence is 11 residues long. V was shortened by 2 bases and J by 7 bases, with 5 bases between the two germline ends.

This clone is labeled as medium-sized. The chain has TRBV11-3 and TRBJ2-1; 11 positions match TRBD2. This CDR3 is 19 amino acids long. Germline V lookup: CDR1 SGHNT, CDR2 YENEEA. The J segment lost 1 base and the V segment lost 5 bases, leaving 13 bases of the junction unmatched. This CDR3 is CASSPKQLAGALSYNEQFF. The CDR3 nucleotides are TGTGCCAGCAGCCCCAAGCAACTAGCGGGGGCCCTTTCCTACAATGAGCAGTTCTTC.

By its share, this clone is medium-sized (0.01 to 0.1%). This chain uses TRBV9 with TRBJ2-5; TRBD1 is a possible D gene (6 bases). CDR3 length: 15 residues. Germline lookup yields CDR1 SGDLS and CDR2 YYNGEE. Trimming stripped 4 bases from V and 1 base from J, with 14 bases between. The CDR3 sequence is CASSPRQDIQETQYF. Here the CDR3 DNA reads TGTGCCAGCAGCCCTCGACAGGACATCCAAGAGACCCAGTACTTC.

This clone is judged medium-sized. The gene calls are TRBV6-8 and TRBJ1-2; D is ambiguous. Trimming took off 0 bases at V and 8 bases at J, with 10 bases between the two ends. The CDR3 spans 13 residues. Per the germline V gene, CDR1 is MNHGY and CDR2 is SAAAGT. The CDR3 region is CASSYSKGRGYTF. The CDR3 DNA reads as TGTGCCAGCAGTTACTCAAAAGGGAGAGGCTACACCTTC.

This clone was found a few times. The chain is built from TRBV30 and TRBJ1-1; D is ambiguous. CDR3 length: 15 residues. V lost 7 bases, J lost 1 base, and 19 bases lay in between. CDR1 is GTSNPN and CDR2 is SVGIG in the germline V gene (reference sequence). As DNA, the CDR3 is TGTGCCTCCACCCACGTGGGAAAGGAGAACACTGAAGCTTTCTTT. It encodes CASTHVGKENTEAFF.

This chain connects TRBV11-3 to TRBJ2-3, with D maybe TRBD1 (5 bases). The germline V and J ends were trimmed by 5 bases and 0 bases, with 15 bases remaining between them. CDR1 is SGHNT, CDR2 YENEEA, per germline. This CDR3 is 16 amino acids long. CDR3 region: CASSQVDRSSTDTQYF. The CDR3 DNA sequence: TGTGCCAGCAGCCAAGTCGACAGATCTAGCACAGATACGCAGTATTTT.

This clone qualifies as medium-sized. The chain employs TRBV6-7 and TRBJ1-2; no definite D call. TRBV6-7 is reported as an ORF; its role is uncertain. V lost 2 bases, J lost 2 bases, and 0 bases lay in between. The CDR3 totals 11 residues. CDR3 sequence (DNA): TGTGCCAGCAGTTACAACTATGGCTACACCTTC. Translating it yields CASSYNYGYTF.